This TCR beta chain was found in a study of blood T cell repertoires in COVID-19 (dated by TCRdb to 2018 to 2021). Context from the whole study: Collaborator samples came from the United States, Italy and Spain and covered acute and convalescent phases of COVID-19. Sample metadata almost always included a de-identified subject ID, COVID-19 status, age in years and sex. Subjects who had been exposed to COVID-19, were actively infected with it, or had recovered from it provided the deeply sampled blood TCRbeta repertoires that made up the dataset. The repertoires were released in a freely available public database intended as a resource for research on the immune response to SARS-CoV-2. The prospective study material was composed of cDNA or gDNA derived from T cells, B-cell-depleted T cells, or PBMCs. The samples were drawn from two sources: the first 160 participants of the ongoing ImmuneRACE study, and some 1,300 subjects contributed by 6 global collaborators. Where HLA class I and class II types were available, the types were taken from metadata supplied by the sample provider, not from assay-based typing.

TCRbeta CDR3 regions were amplified from genomic DNA using the immunoSEQ Assay, a bias-controlled multiplex PCR. On the study's bioinformatics: The number of nucleated cells in each sample was estimated by amplification of reference gene primers within the assay. Sequence reads were collapsed and filtered to measure the absolute abundance of every unique TCRbeta CDR3 rearrangement. For each sample, productive Simpson clonality was calculated as the square root of Simpson's diversity index across productive rearrangements. TCRdb took over this immuneACCESS table, retaining in-frame rearrangements with V and J assigned. Such tables are incomplete; in checked studies, under half of the missing clones stem from an unresolved V gene, and the remainder is unexplained. V, J and clone size are those of that table, while D and trimming were read from the DNA. This sample has roughly 460,000 clones in its table, and roughly 90% of those were observed once. The top ten clonotypes cover roughly 0.76% of the sample.

The paper as a whole reports these results and caveats: How much clinical and demographic metadata was included differed by source and by participant, and the metadata was provided uncurated.

One collaborating source in Seattle enrolled patients while the patients were actively infected and followed the patients over time throughout the course of disease. The collaborating institutions used their own protocols to collect whole blood in K2EDTA tubes. For TCRbeta analysis, collaborator samples were shipped as frozen whole blood, as isolated PBMCs, or as DNA extracted from either sample type. Turning to this clone: It has no known antigen specificity. It is unclear where the CDR3 begins or ends on the DNA, so no DNA is shown, and the CDR3 is as TCRdb lists it.

Sequenced material: peripheral blood. The receptor was derived from a man aged 18 to 29 with COVID-19, enrolled during active disease.

The CDR3 protein is CASSPGGTYFGNEQYF. This sequence uses TRBV18 and TRBJ2-7; TRBD2, the table's D call, was not compared with the DNA. The CDR3 spans 16 residues, from the cysteine through the phenylalanine. The germline V gene gives CDR1 as KGHSH and CDR2 as LQKENI.